This entry lists 14 T cell receptor beta chains sequenced from one sample in a study of blood T cell repertoires in COVID-19. Profiled with immunoSEQ multiplex PCR; TCRdb holds only in-frame clones, not every one. Of about 480,000 clones listed, roughly 90% are singletons. Sequenced input: PBMCs or T cells enriched from blood (not recorded which). The source is a woman between 40 and 50 years old who had recovered from COVID-19.

The J gene is TRBJ2-7, the V gene TRBV5-7; 8 bases map to TRBD1. TRBV5-7 is given ORF status, its function remaining uncertain. Unmatched junction bases numbered 6, after V lost 2 bases and J lost 5 bases. The CDR3 consists of 14 residues. CDR3 in amino acids: CASSLGQGYHEQYF. The CDR3 bases are TGTGCCAGCAGCTTAGGACAGGGTTACCACGAGCAGTACTTC.

The chain employs TRBV7-9 and TRBJ2-2; D is undetermined. The CDR3 runs to 15 residues. The germline V gene has CDR1 SEHNR and CDR2 FQNEAQ (reference sequence). The ends were cut back, 5 bases at V and 4 bases at J, with 14 bases in the middle. This CDR3 is CASSPYPFPTGELFF. CDR3 in DNA: TGTGCCAGCAGCCCCTATCCCTTCCCCACCGGGGAGCTGTTTTTT. Drawing the rest from reference TRBV7-9 and TRBJ2-2, the complete variable domain is DTGVSQNPRHKITKRGQNVTFRCDPISEHNRLYWYRQTLGQGPEFLTYFQNEAQLEKSRLLSDRFSAERPKGSFSTLEIQRTEQGDSAMYLCASSPYPFPTGELFFGEGSRLTVL.

The chain carries TRBV4-2 and TRBJ1-1; D is unclear. Germline CDR1 LGHNA, CDR2 YNFKEQ. The CDR3 covers 12 residues. V was clipped by 4 bases and J by 10 bases, with 13 bases between them. The CDR3 region is CASSPGDVRAFF. CDR3 nucleotide sequence: TGTGCCAGCAGCCCGGGAGACGTCCGAGCTTTCTTT.

This clone was seen once. This sequence joins TRBV30 and TRBJ2-5; maybe TRBD1 (5 bases). The CDR3 consists of 13 residues. Trimming shortened V by 0 bases and J by 2 bases, and 7 bases separated the two germline ends. CDR1 is GTSNPN and CDR2 is SVGIG in the germline V gene (reference sequence). CDR3 region: CAWSVSGQETQYF. In nucleotides, the CDR3 is TGTGCCTGGAGTGTTTCAGGGCAAGAGACCCAGTACTTC.

The CDR3 region is CASSYATSGSSYEQYF. CDR3 nucleotide sequence: TGTGCCAGCAGTTATGCGACTAGCGGGAGCTCCTACGAGCAGTACTTC. The chain links TRBV6-2 or TRBV6-3 to TRBJ2-7, with 12 bases that match TRBD2. CDR3 length equals 16 residues. CDR1 and CDR2 (germline): MNHEY, SVGEGT. V shed 3 bases and J 0 bases; nucleotides not matched to a gene: 3.

The CDR3 sequence is CASSRVSLSYNEQFF. The CDR3, as DNA: TGTGCCAGCTCGAGGGTTAGCCTCTCCTACAATGAGCAGTTCTTC. The V gene is TRBV2, the J gene TRBJ2-1, with D maybe TRBD2 (5 bases). Trimming shortened V by 8 bases and J by 0 bases, and 14 bases separated the two germline ends. This CDR3 contains 15 residues. Germline CDR1 and CDR2: SNHLY and FYNNEI.

This sequence joins TRBV11-2 and TRBJ2-7, with a possible D match to TRBD1 (5 bases). V was shortened by 5 bases and J by 0 bases, with 11 bases between the two germline ends. This CDR3 region has 14 residues. Germline V gene lookup returns CDR1 SGHAT and CDR2 FQNNGV. The CDR3 here is CASSVYRSSYEQYF. In DNA form, the CDR3 reads TGTGCCAGCAGCGTTTACAGGAGCTCCTACGAGCAGTACTTC.

The chain couples TRBV3-1 (or the pseudogene TRBV3-2) to TRBJ2-7, with a weak D call TRBD1 (6 bases). Germline values: CDR1 LGHDT, CDR2 YNNKEL (reference sequence). The CDR3 has 15 amino acids. The V end lost 5 bases, the J end lost 1 base, and 15 bases lay between the germline ends. The CDR3, as DNA: TGTGCCAGCAGCTACGGACAGCTTCAGTCCTACGAGCAGTACTTC. This sequence encodes CASSYGQLQSYEQYF.

The rearrangement links TRBV27 to TRBJ2-2; 8 bases fit TRBD2. CDR3 length equals 16 residues. Trimming took 5 bases from V and 7 from J; bases not matched to a gene: 12. CDR1 MNHEY and CDR2 SMNVEV come from the germline V gene (reference sequence). The CDR3 sequence is CASSPAGGRTVGELFF. CDR3 coding DNA: TGTGCCAGCAGTCCCGCGGGCGGGAGGACTGTCGGGGAGCTGTTTTTT.

The chain combines TRBV6-1 with TRBJ2-7; TRBD1 might be the D (5 bases). This CDR3 region has 13 residues. The ends were cut back, 3 bases at V and 4 bases at J, with 10 bases in the middle. The germline V gene encodes CDR1 MNHNS and CDR2 SASEGT. In DNA, the CDR3 is TGTGCCAGCAGTGACCCAGGGTTTTACGAGCAGTACTTC. This sequence encodes CASSDPGFYEQYF.

This clone was counted at least ten times. This chain joins TRBV19 and TRBJ1-2; 9 nucleotides line up with TRBD1. Germline CDR1 LNHDA, CDR2 SQIVND (reference sequence). CDR3 size: 13 residues. V shed 3 bases and J 6 bases; nucleotides not matched to a gene: 2. The CDR3 nucleotides are TGTGCCAGTAGTATGGGGACAGGGCATGGCTACACCTTC. Encoded protein: CASSMGTGHGYTF.

This clone occurred a few times. V is TRBV4-3 and J is TRBJ1-2; D is unresolved. The V end was cut by 0 bases, the J end by 8 bases, with 19 bases between. Germline CDR1 is LGHNA and CDR2 is YSLEER. CDR3 size: 16 residues. DNA for the CDR3: TGCGCCAGCAGCCAAGATACCCGGATTAACTATGGCGGCTACACCTTC. Translating gives CASSQDTRINYGGYTF.

The chain combines TRBV27 with TRBJ1-5; 8 bases line up with TRBD1. The CDR3 sequence is 14 residues long. J gave up 2 bases and V 6 bases, and 3 bases lay outside the gene matches. Germline V gene data show CDR1 as MNHEY and CDR2 as SMNVEV (reference sequence). CDR3 residues: CASSPTGGNQPQHF. CDR3 bases: TGTGCCAGCAGCCCGACAGGGGGCAATCAGCCCCAGCATTTT.

The genes are TRBV19 and TRBJ1-2; possible D gene TRBD1, 6 bases. V was trimmed by 5 bases and J by 3 bases, leaving 10 bases between them. CDR3 size: 13 residues. Germline assignment: CDR1 LNHDA and CDR2 SQIVND (reference sequence). CDR3 sequence: CASSYRADYGYTF. The CDR3 bases are TGTGCCAGTAGTTACAGGGCAGACTATGGCTACACCTTC.